This TCR beta chain was identified in a study of T-cell memory formation after mild COVID-19. Each CDR3 protein is one row after TCRdb ran MiXCR on the 5' RACE reads. The table has fewer than 350,000 distinct CDR3 sequences, 7.5% to 9.5% seen once. General study results and limits: Largely, contracting CD4+ clones fell within CM and EM, and contracting CD8+ clones within EMRA. Cross-reactive memory seemingly joined, as some responding clones were found in pre-infection memory.

This clonotype was observed a few times. The target antigen is unknown. There are 13 residues in the CDR3. The V end lost 6 bases, the J end lost 3 bases, and 9 bases lay between the germline ends. The V call is TRBV12-3 or TRBV12-4, the J call TRBJ2-1; possible D gene TRBD2, 5 bases. This receptor was taken from a man between 18 and 35 years old who had mild COVID-19 (a few samples of this study predate the infection). Cell type and time point are not known. The sequencing sample was made of PBMCs or a T cell subset sorted from them (not recorded which). CDR3 coding DNA: TGTGCCAGCAGAACGGGGTTCTACAATGAGCAGTTCTTC. Its protein is CASRTGFYNEQFF.